Below, one T cell receptor (beta chain) is given with its context. In its sample, this clone was seen once. No antigen is known for it. Per-base quality was not reported, and no clone a single base away is much larger than it. The source of the sample is a study of cytomegalovirus exposure and HLA in healthy donors (TCRdb year 2017). Some background on the complete study: A later analysis indicated that the 100 to 150 validation repertoires were generated on the platform also employed for the 600 to 750 repertoires of the first cohort. The study combined high-throughput TCR immunosequencing, statistical association of individual TCRs with disease status, and machine learning to predict cytomegalovirus infection status. The study was designed to test whether signatures of past pathogen exposure could be identified by cataloging public T cell receptors. Besides the first cohort of roughly 640 subjects, a separate validation cohort made up of 120 different subjects was used. The full study reports these points: In vitro tests confirmed that a few of the cytomegalovirus-associated TCR beta chains recognize cytomegalovirus antigens. The classifier was reported to diagnose cytomegalovirus status with high specificity and sensitivity in both the original cohort and the validation cohort. The authors suggested that the approach could potentially be extended to other disease states and immunological phenotypes. Across donors, most TCR sequences were observed very rarely, whereas some public TCRs were present in many individuals. The validation cohort had no HLA typing available for a later analysis, so co-occurrence within that cohort was assessed over all 130 or so repertoires. In the study, 150 to 200 TCR beta chains were listed as associated with cytomegalovirus. Subsequent analysis determined that TCRs grouped into clusters in the first cohort also showed a tendency toward co-occurrence across the approximately 110 validation repertoires, and approximately 94% of cluster scores exceeded 0.

The donors were included in the validation cohort of some 110 subjects, a group kept apart from the 666-subject first cohort. The protocol used for the library was the immunoSEQ multiplex PCR assay. The original pipeline was this. A statistical classification framework was built for diagnosing cytomegalovirus status from the catalog of TCR beta chain sequences. Here the immuneACCESS table is served through TCRdb, limited to in-frame sequences with V and J called. Missing clones are a known gap in these copies; in checked studies unresolved V genes cover under half, and the rest lacks a known reason. That table gives V, J and clone size, and the DNA gave D and trimming. The sample table contains fewer than 250,000 clones; only one count was recorded for roughly 88% of them. In total, the top ten clones hold about 1.5% of the sample. CDR1 and CDR2 are read off the germline V gene (reference sequence) as SEHNR and FQNEAQ. V and J lose 1 base and 6 bases, and a span of 18 bases separates them. The CDR3 measures 17 amino acids from cysteine to phenylalanine. The sequence is cut down to CDR3 DNA, 51 bases in frame from base 1.

Recombination linked TRBV7-9 to TRBJ2-2; perhaps TRBD2 is the D gene, with 5 bases matching. The receptor was isolated from a woman aged 18-29 years in good health and CMV-seronegative. The sequenced sample was PBMCs. CDR3 loop: CASSLVAKTLAAGELFF. The base sequence is TGTGCCAGCAGCTTAGTGGCCAAAACCCTAGCAGCCGGGGAGCTGTTTTTT. With the rest looked up from the reference TRBV7-9 and TRBJ2-2 genes rather than sequenced, the full variable domain is DTGVSQNPRHKITKRGQNVTFRCDPISEHNRLYWYRQTLGQGPEFLTYFQNEAQLEKSRLLSDRFSAERPKGSFSTLEIQRTEQGDSAMYLCASSLVAKTLAAGELFFGEGSRLTVL.